Below are 18 T cell receptor beta chains sequenced from a single sample in a study of cytomegalovirus exposure and HLA in healthy donors. Sequencing used immunoSEQ multiplex PCR; TCRdb keeps in-frame clones, though not all of them. The profile shows some 130,000 clones, about nine tenths of them singletons. Material for sequencing was PBMCs. The receptors were gathered from a man between 18 and 29 years old in good health and CMV-seronegative.

This clone was observed once. The CDR3 coding sequence is TGTGCCAGCAGCTCGGGGAACAGGGATCACTATGGCTACACCTTC. This codes for CASSSGNRDHYGYTF. The V call is TRBV5-4, the J call TRBJ1-2; D is possibly TRBD1 (6 bases). Trimming took off 3 bases at V and 3 bases at J, with 15 bases between the two ends. Germline V gives CDR1 SGHNT, CDR2 YYREEE (reference sequence). The CDR3 totals 15 residues.

The V gene is TRBV29-1, the J gene TRBJ2-3; TRBD2 agrees at 10 bases. The germline V gene has CDR1 SQVTM and CDR2 ANQGSEA. CDR3 length: 14 residues. The V and J ends lost 5 bases and 2 bases, in that order; junction bases with no gene match: 4. The CDR3 sequence is CSVTGLADTDTQYF. The CDR3 DNA reads as TGCAGCGTTACCGGACTAGCGGACACAGATACGCAGTATTTT.

This clone was seen only a few times. The chain combines TRBV13 with TRBJ1-3, with D possibly matching TRBD1 (6 bases). CDR1 and CDR2 from the germline V gene are PRHDT and FYEKMQ (reference sequence). Trimming removed 1 base from V and 2 bases from J, with 9 bases in between. The CDR3 is 15 residues long. CDR3 sequence reads: CASSLDDRPGNTIYF. As DNA, the CDR3 is TGTGCCAGCAGCTTAGATGACAGGCCTGGAAACACCATATATTTT.

The rearrangement links TRBV28 to TRBJ1-1; D remains unclear. From germline, CDR1 is MDHEN and CDR2 SYDVKM. V shed 8 bases and J shed 4 bases, with 14 bases lying between them. This CDR3 is built from 13 residues. CDR3 nucleotides: TGTGCCAGCGCGGCCCCTCGCCCCACTGAAGCTTTCTTT. This sequence encodes CASAAPRPTEAFF. The full variable domain, with the rest looked up from reference TRBV28 and TRBJ1-1, is DVKVTQSSRYLVKRTGEKVFLECVQDMDHENMFWYRQDPGLGLRLIYFSYDVKMKEKGDIPEGYSVSREKKERFSLILESASTNQTSMYLCASAAPRPTEAFFGQGTRLTVV.

V and J are TRBV7-9 and TRBJ1-2, with 9 bases that match TRBD1. With 4 bases clipped from V and 4 bases from J, the junction kept 7 bases outside the gene matches. From germline, CDR1 is SEHNR and CDR2 FQNEAQ (reference sequence). This CDR3 is 15 amino acids long. The CDR3 loop is CASSSGTGLRYGYTF. The CDR3 DNA sequence: TGTGCCAGCAGCTCGGGGACAGGGCTACGCTATGGCTACACCTTC. Looking up the rest from reference TRBV7-9 and TRBJ1-2 gives the full variable domain: DTGVSQNPRHKITKRGQNVTFRCDPISEHNRLYWYRQTLGQGPEFLTYFQNEAQLEKSRLLSDRFSAERPKGSFSTLEIQRTEQGDSAMYLCASSSGTGLRYGYTFGSGTRLTVV.

The V gene is TRBV10-3, the J gene TRBJ2-1; maybe TRBD2 (6 bases). The CDR3 extends over 11 amino acids. Germline V gene sequence: CDR1 ENHRY, CDR2 SYGVKD. V shed 8 bases and J shed 7 bases, with 9 bases lying between them. CDR3 region: CAIGTQNEQFF. The CDR3 DNA sequence: TGTGCCATCGGGACTCAAAATGAGCAGTTCTTC.

V gene TRBV28 combines with J gene TRBJ1-4; 10 bases are shared with TRBD1. V gave up 4 bases and J gave up 4 bases; unmatched junction bases: 12. The CDR3 length is 18 residues. Germline V CDR1 and CDR2: MDHEN, SYDVKM. CDR3 protein: CASSSFDRGRLINEKLFF. The CDR3 DNA sequence: TGTGCCAGCAGTTCCTTTGACAGGGGGCGCTTAATTAATGAAAAACTGTTTTTT.

The chain employs TRBV30 and TRBJ1-2; D may be TRBD1 (6 bases). Trimming cost V 3 bases and J 5 bases, with 10 bases left between them. The CDR3 totals 12 residues. Germline lookup yields CDR1 GTSNPN and CDR2 SVGIG (reference sequence). The CDR3 coding sequence is TGTGCCTGGAGCAGGGGAGGGTATGGCTACACCTTC. This gives the protein CAWSRGGYGYTF.

The chain has TRBV9 and TRBJ2-1, with a tentative D call TRBD2 (6 bases). The CDR3 consists of 15 residues. V gave up 2 bases and J gave up 8 bases, with 17 bases separating them. Germline CDR1 and CDR2: SGDLS and YYNGEE. The CDR3 sequence: CASSVSPWGVDEQFF. The DNA of the CDR3 is TGTGCCAGCAGCGTTTCCCCCTGGGGGGTAGATGAGCAGTTCTTC.

The J gene is TRBJ1-2, the V gene TRBV6-6; 10 bases align to TRBD1. Germline CDR1 is MNHNY and CDR2 is SVGAGI (reference sequence). CDR3 length: 15 amino acids. After removal of 2 bases from V and 2 bases from J, the junction contained 2 bases not matched to a gene. Here the CDR3 DNA reads TGTGCCAGCAGTTACCCGGGACAGGGGAACTATGGCTACACCTTC. It encodes CASSYPGQGNYGYTF.

This chain joins TRBV18 and TRBJ1-6; 7 bases fit TRBD1. The CDR3 spans 17 residues. V shed 0 bases and J 0 bases; nucleotides not matched to a gene: 2. Germline-derived CDR1 and CDR2 are KGHSH and LQKENI. CDR3 amino acids: CASSPPGQSSYNSPLHF. The CDR3 region has the DNA TGTGCCAGCTCACCACCGGGACAGAGCTCCTATAATTCACCCCTCCACTTT.

The J gene is TRBJ1-1, the V gene TRBV6-1; the D gene is possibly TRBD1 (6 bases). Germline CDR1 and CDR2: MNHNS and SASEGT. The CDR3 sequence is 14 residues long. Trimming removed 6 bases from V and 0 bases from J, with 11 bases in between. In DNA form, the CDR3 reads TGTGCCAGCAGGGACAGAAGGTTGAACACTGAAGCTTTCTTT. It encodes CASRDRRLNTEAFF.

The V gene is TRBV4-1, the J gene TRBJ1-6; D remains ambiguous. Trimming removed 1 base at V and 5 bases at J, with 12 bases between. Germline V gene lookup returns CDR1 MGHRA and CDR2 YSYEKL. The length of the CDR3 is 16 residues. The DNA of the CDR3 is TGCGCCAGCAGCCAAGGTGGGCCCAACCATAATTCACCCCTCCACTTT. Its translation: CASSQGGPNHNSPLHF.

The chain couples TRBV19 to TRBJ1-5; D remains ambiguous. This CDR3 has 13 amino acids. The V gene's germline CDR1 is LNHDA and CDR2 SQIVND (reference sequence). V shed 7 bases and J shed 7 bases, with 14 bases lying between them. The CDR3 nucleotides read TGTGCCAGTACCCCTTCCCCTCCCCAGCCCCAGCATTTT. Translated: CASTPSPPQPQHF.

The rearrangement links TRBV7-6 to TRBJ2-7, with 12 bases identical to TRBD2. The CDR3 runs 15 residues. From germline, CDR1 is SGHVS and CDR2 FNYEAQ. Germline trimming cut 5 bases from V and 5 bases from J; bases unmatched to any gene: 7. The CDR3 sequence is CASSVKLAGGHEQYF. The CDR3 DNA sequence: TGTGCCAGCAGCGTCAAACTAGCGGGAGGACACGAGCAGTACTTC.

This clone has more than one count but fewer than ten. The gene calls are TRBV15 and TRBJ2-3, with 7 positions matching TRBD2. The CDR3 spans 14 residues. Germline CDR1 and CDR2: LNHNV and YYDKDF (reference sequence). Trimming at V came to 4 bases and at J to 4 bases, leaving 5 bases not matched to a gene. CDR3 region: CATSTGGGADTQYF. The CDR3 region has the DNA TGTGCCACCAGCACGGGCGGGGGTGCAGATACGCAGTATTTT.

The V gene is TRBV7-2, the J gene TRBJ2-7, with a weak D call TRBD2 (5 bases). CDR1 and CDR2 (germline): SGHTA, FQGNSA. Trimming removed 4 bases at V and 3 bases at J, with 16 bases between. CDR3 length equals 15 residues. CDR3 sequence reads: CASSSGLARSYEQYF. In DNA, the CDR3 is TGTGCCAGCAGCTCGGGCCTAGCCCGAAGCTACGAGCAGTACTTC.

This clone was counted once. V and J are TRBV6-5 and TRBJ1-1, with D uncertain. In germline, CDR1 is MNHEY, CDR2 SVGAGI. V was shortened by 2 bases and J by 4 bases, with 11 bases between the two germline ends. The CDR3 is 14 residues long. The CDR3 reads CASSYRNSGTEAFF. The CDR3 region has the DNA TGTGCCAGCAGTTACCGCAACAGTGGCACTGAAGCTTTCTTT.